This T cell receptor (beta chain) comes out of a study of cytomegalovirus exposure and HLA in healthy donors. This clone was detected a few times. Its antigen remains unidentified. Germline V gene data show CDR1 as PRHDT and CDR2 as FYEKMQ (reference sequence). The CDR3 totals 16 residues. The V end lost 5 bases, the J end lost 4 bases, and 21 bases lay between the germline ends. Study results and caveats: Sequencing probably produced one cluster of sequence variants that were highly shared.

The PCR had 60 Vbeta and 13 Jbeta primers. Sequenced by immunoSEQ multiplex PCR; TCRdb stores in-frame clones only, minus some. The data contain approximately 150,000 clones, roughly 82% of them singletons. This TCR was sampled from a man in his fifties or sixties in good health and CMV-seropositive. The chain employs TRBV13 and TRBJ2-7, with a tentative D call TRBD1 (6 bases). Material: PBMCs. Here the CDR3 DNA reads TGTGCCAGCAGCCCAGGGCCCGGGACAAAACCGTACGAGCAGTACTTC. It specifies CASSPGPGTKPYEQYF. Combining the CDR3 with reference TRBV13 and TRBJ2-7 gives the whole variable domain AAGVIQSPRHLIKEKRETATLKCYPIPRHDTVYWYQQGPGQDPQFLISFYEKMQSDKGSIPDRFSAQQFSDYHSELNMSSLELGDSALYFCASSPGPGTKPYEQYFGPGTRLTVT.